This T cell receptor beta chain was sequenced for a study of long-term antiretroviral therapy in people with HIV. This clone was found once. The antigen is undetermined. Going into DNA extraction, samples held roughly 0.85-11 million cryopreserved PBMC. Study results and caveats: Transplant donor controls retained higher diversity, though diversity increased after ART. Controls exceeded HIV repertoires in CDR3 length range. Dominant in the repertoire at all time points were clones expanded before ART.

V gave up 0 bases and J gave up 1 base, with 7 bases separating them. This CDR3 has 14 amino acids. Germline CDR1 is MGHRA and CDR2 is YSYEKL. A v3.0 immunoSEQ assay was performed at survey level. Assay used: immunoSEQ multiplex PCR; TCRdb lists only in-frame clones, some missing. The top ten hold 2% to 3% of the sample, which has tens of thousands of clones, 96% seen once. The source of this sequence is a young man with HIV. Sample: unsorted PBMCs, taken approximately 6.6 years after starting antiretroviral therapy. The chain is built from TRBV4-1 and TRBJ2-7; D is unclear. DNA for the CDR3: TGCGCCAGCAGCCAAGAGGCGGCTTCCTACGAGCAGTACTTC. Encoded protein: CASSQEAASYEQYF.